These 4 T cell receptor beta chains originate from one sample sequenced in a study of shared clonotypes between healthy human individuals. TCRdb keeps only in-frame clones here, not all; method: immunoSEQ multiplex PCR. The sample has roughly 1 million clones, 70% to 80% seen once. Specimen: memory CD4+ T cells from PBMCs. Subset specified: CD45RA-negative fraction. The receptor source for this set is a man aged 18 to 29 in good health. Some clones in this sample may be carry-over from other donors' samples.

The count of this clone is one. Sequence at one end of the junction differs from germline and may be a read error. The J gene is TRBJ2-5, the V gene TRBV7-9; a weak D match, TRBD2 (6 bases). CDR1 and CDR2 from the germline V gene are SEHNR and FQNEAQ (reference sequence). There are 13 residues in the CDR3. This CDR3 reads CASSQTAGETQYF. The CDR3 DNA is TGCGCCAGCAGCCAGACAGCGGGAGAGACCCAGTACTTC.

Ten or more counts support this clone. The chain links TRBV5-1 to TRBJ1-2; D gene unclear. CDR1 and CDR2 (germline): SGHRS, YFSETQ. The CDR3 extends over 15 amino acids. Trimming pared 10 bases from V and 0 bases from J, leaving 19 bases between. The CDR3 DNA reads TGCGCCGCCCGCGCTGGGCCCGCAACTAACTATGGCTACACCTTC. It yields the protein CAARAGPATNYGYTF.

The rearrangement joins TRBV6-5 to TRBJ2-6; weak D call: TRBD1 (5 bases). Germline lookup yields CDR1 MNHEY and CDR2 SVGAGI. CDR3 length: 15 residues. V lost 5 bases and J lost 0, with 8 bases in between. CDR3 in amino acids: CASSGHSSGANVLTF. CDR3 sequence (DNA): TGTGCCAGCAGTGGACACAGCTCTGGGGCCAACGTCCTGACTTTC.

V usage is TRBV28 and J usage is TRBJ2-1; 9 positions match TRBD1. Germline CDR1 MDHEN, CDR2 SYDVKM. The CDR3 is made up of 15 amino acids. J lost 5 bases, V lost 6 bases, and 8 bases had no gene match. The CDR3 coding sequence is TGTGCCAGCAGGGAACAGGGGGCGATCAACAATGAGCAGTTCTTC. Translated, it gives CASREQGAINNEQFF.